Included here is one T cell receptor beta chain sequence, with context. This entry comes from a study of T cell changes during pregnancy in multiple sclerosis. Libraries were prepared by immunoSEQ multiplex PCR; TCRdb keeps only in-frame clonotypes and omits some of them. The data hold tens of thousands of clones, with over 75% observed a single time. Trimming removed 4 bases at V and 4 bases at J, with 14 bases between. Germline CDR1 reads ENHRY; CDR2 reads SYGVKD. The CDR3 loop spans 15 amino acids. V gene TRBV10-3 combines with J gene TRBJ1-5, with D perhaps TRBD1 (5 bases). Sequencing was performed on peripheral blood, taken in the first trimester of pregnancy. The source of this sequence is a female donor in good health, enrolled as a control in a pregnancy study. The CDR3 is CAISVSGNLNQPQHF. The CDR3 bases are TGTGCCATCAGTGTATCAGGGAACCTAAATCAGCCCCAGCATTTT.